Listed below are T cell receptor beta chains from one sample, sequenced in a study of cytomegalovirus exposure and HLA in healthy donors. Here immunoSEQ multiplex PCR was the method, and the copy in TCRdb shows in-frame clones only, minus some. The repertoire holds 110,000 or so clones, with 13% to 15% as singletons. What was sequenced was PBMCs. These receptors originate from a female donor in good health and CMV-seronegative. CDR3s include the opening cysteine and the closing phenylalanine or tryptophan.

CDR3aa: CASSQGGTGLFNLLYF; v_gene: TRBV4-1; j_gene: TRBJ1-3; len: 16
CDR3aa: CASSVGSTSGQETQYF; v_gene: TRBV9; j_gene: TRBJ2-5; len: 16
CDR3aa: CASSPGTDSSYEQYF; v_gene: TRBV18; j_gene: TRBJ2-7; len: 15
CDR3aa: CASSQTTGTGVVGELFF; v_gene: TRBV4-3; j_gene: TRBJ2-2; len: 17
CDR3aa: CASSPHGFGETQYF; v_gene: TRBV5-6; j_gene: TRBJ2-5; len: 14
CDR3aa: CASTSGGAVTDTQYF; v_gene: TRBV5-4; j_gene: TRBJ2-3; len: 15
CDR3aa: CASSQEAPRGNTEAFF; v_gene: TRBV4-3; j_gene: TRBJ1-1; len: 16
CDR3aa: CASSLDSGRTDTQYF; v_gene: TRBV5-4; j_gene: TRBJ2-3; len: 15
CDR3aa: CASSLQGQGSNIQYF; v_gene: TRBV5-4; j_gene: TRBJ2-4; len: 15
CDR3aa: CASSESGGQDTGELFF; v_gene: TRBV10-1; j_gene: TRBJ2-2; len: 16
CDR3aa: CSAGDRGYTF; v_gene: TRBV20-1; j_gene: TRBJ1-2; len: 10
CDR3aa: CASSPSGAPHEQYF; v_gene: TRBV18; j_gene: TRBJ2-7; len: 14
CDR3aa: CASSLRGRGGNGYTF; v_gene: TRBV5-4; j_gene: TRBJ1-2; len: 15
CDR3aa: CASSFTSGGADTQYF; v_gene: TRBV5-1; j_gene: TRBJ2-3; len: 15
CDR3aa: CASSQDRDTEAFF; v_gene: TRBV4-3; j_gene: TRBJ1-1; len: 13
CDR3aa: CASSLEGSQGDHEQYF; v_gene: TRBV5-1; j_gene: TRBJ2-7; len: 16
CDR3aa: CASSLDTYSRGEQFF; v_gene: TRBV7-9; j_gene: TRBJ2-1; len: 15
CDR3aa: CAWSVFPGATYEQYF; v_gene: TRBV30; j_gene: TRBJ2-7; len: 15